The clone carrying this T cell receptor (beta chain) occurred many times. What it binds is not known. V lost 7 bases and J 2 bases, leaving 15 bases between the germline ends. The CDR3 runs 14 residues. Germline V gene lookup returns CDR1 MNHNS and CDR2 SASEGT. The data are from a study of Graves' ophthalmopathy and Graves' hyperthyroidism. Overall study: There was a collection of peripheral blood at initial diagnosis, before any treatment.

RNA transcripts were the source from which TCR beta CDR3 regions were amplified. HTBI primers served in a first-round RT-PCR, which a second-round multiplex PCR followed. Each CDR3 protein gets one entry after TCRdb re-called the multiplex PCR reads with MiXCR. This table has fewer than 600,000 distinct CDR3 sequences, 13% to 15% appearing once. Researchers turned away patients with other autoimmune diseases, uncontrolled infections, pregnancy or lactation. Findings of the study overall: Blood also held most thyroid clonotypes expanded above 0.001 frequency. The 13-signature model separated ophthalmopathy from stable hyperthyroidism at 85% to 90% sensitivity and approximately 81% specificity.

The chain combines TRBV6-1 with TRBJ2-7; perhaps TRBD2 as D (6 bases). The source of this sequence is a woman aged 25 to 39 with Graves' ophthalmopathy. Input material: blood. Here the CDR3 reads CASTQAGGTYEQYF. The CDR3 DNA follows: TGTGCCAGCACCCAAGCGGGCGGGACCTACGAGCAGTACTTC.